Sequencing of this T cell receptor beta chain was carried out in a study of response to subunit inactivated influenza vaccine. TCRdb fed the RT-PCR reads into MiXCR, producing one record per CDR3 protein. The table records some 550,000 distinct CDR3 sequences, roughly 25% of them present only once. Per germline, CDR1 DFQATT and CDR2 SNEGSKA (reference sequence). This CDR3 is built from 10 residues. Between the trimmed V and J ends, which lost 5 bases and 6 bases, there was a span of 6 bases. This clonotype was counted only a few times. The same sample was also used in a study of T cells expressing NK-cell markers. That work adds: The authors generated TCR beta cDNA through 5'RACE template switching with UMIs. Once again these clonotypes came out on top in the CD3+CD56-NKG2C+ fraction of several donors.

The TCR sequence derives from a man aged 45 to 65 who received an inactivated influenza vaccine. Here the sequenced sample was CD4+ T cells sorted from PBMCs, taken approximately 12 days after vaccination. This chain connects TRBV20-1 to TRBJ2-3; unclear D gene. The chain's CDR3 is CSALGDTQYF. The DNA for the CDR3 is TGCAGTGCTCTAGGGGATACGCAGTATTTT.